This TCR beta chain was captured by sequencing in a study of T cell responses to AZD1222 COVID-19 vaccine. Study observations and caveats: Only six or seven AZD1222 recipients tested seropositive at baseline. Among vaccine-associated CD4 TCRs, coverage spanned spike, with dominance at 160-218 and 743-854.

Points on this clone: Its specificity is not known.

Libraries were prepared by immunoSEQ multiplex PCR; TCRdb keeps only in-frame clonotypes and omits some of them. Here the sample spans 200,000 or so clones, roughly 92% being singletons. Germline V gene data show CDR1 as SNHLY and CDR2 as FYNNEI. Trimming removed 7 bases at V and 2 bases at J, with 15 bases between. This CDR3 has 14 residues. The chain is built from TRBV2 and TRBJ2-7; D remains ambiguous. The source material was peripheral blood, sampled 28 days after the second AZD1222 dose. The clonotype comes from an adult who received the AZD1222 COVID-19 vaccine. CDR3 loop: CASISRDKPYEQYF. CDR3 sequence (DNA): TGTGCCAGCATCAGCCGCGACAAACCCTACGAGCAGTACTTC. Full variable domain (outside the CDR3, taken from reference TRBV2 and TRBJ2-7): EPEVTQTPSHQVTQMGQEVILRCVPISNHLYFYWYRQILGQKVEFLVSFYNNEISEKSEIFDDQFSVERPDGSNFTLKIRSTKLEDSAMYFCASISRDKPYEQYFGPGTRLTVT.